The rows below give T cell receptor beta chains drawn from one sample of a study of T-cell reconstitution after alpha-beta-depleted transplantation in children. From the PCR reads, TCRdb called clonotypes with MiXCR, one entry per CDR3 protein. The sample includes a few hundred thousand distinct CDR3 sequences, roughly a tenth of them seen just once. Sample: PBMCs, taken before TCRalphabeta/CD19-depleted stem cell transplant. These receptors originate from a boy under three years old with acute myeloid leukemia, due to receive a stem cell transplant. Each CDR3 is given with its conserved first and last residue. Each record gives: clone size, D gene, J gene, V gene, CDR3 protein, CDR3 DNA. The D gene is left open where the match is weak. A row's size may be missing; if present it is once, few, many or a size class.

many | . | TRBJ2-1 | TRBV20-1 | CSARRPGNEQFF | TGCAGTGCTAGGAGGCCGGGCAATGAGCAGTTCTTC
few | TRBD1 | TRBJ2-7 | TRBV20-1 | CSARGGQGAGEQYF | TGCAGTGCTAGAGGGGGACAGGGGGCGGGAGAGCAGTACTTC
many | TRBD1 | TRBJ1-5 | TRBV24-1 | CATGPGQGIVSNQPQHF | TGTGCCACCGGTCCGGGACAGGGTATCGTCAGCAATCAGCCCCAGCATTTT
many | . | TRBJ2-7 | TRBV19 | CASSLPTGSYEQYF | TGTGCCAGTAGCCTCCCGACAGGCAGCTACGAGCAGTACTTC
many | . | TRBJ2-7 | TRBV5-1 | CASSLGPGSTSYEQYF | TGCGCCAGCAGCTTGGGCCCAGGGTCAACCTCCTACGAGCAGTACTTC
. | . | TRBJ2-7 | TRBV21-1 | CASSSEAGKDEQYF | TGTGCCAGCAGCTCCGAGGCAGGGAAAGACGAGCAGTACTTC
. | TRBD2 | TRBJ2-7 | TRBV7-9 | CASSLVRGGRHEQYF | TGTGCCAGCAGCTTAGTACGGGGGGGCCGACACGAGCAGTACTTC
. | . | TRBJ1-1 | TRBV20-1 | CSANPGGGGNTEAFF | TGCAGTGCTAATCCGGGGGGGGGAGGGAACACTGAAGCTTTCTTT
. | . | TRBJ2-3 | TRBV4-3 | CASTHRDLDTQYF | TGCGCCAGTACACATAGGGATTTAGATACGCAGTATTTT
many | TRBD1 | TRBJ2-1 | TRBV29-1 | CSVDGTGTRGQFF | TGCAGCGTCGACGGGACAGGGACCAGGGGGCAGTTCTTC
many | . | TRBJ1-6 | TRBV20-1 | CSARDNRAGRNSPLHF | TGCAGTGCTAGAGATAACCGGGCCGGGCGGAATTCACCCCTCCACTTT
. | TRBD1 | TRBJ1-5 | TRBV12-3/TRBV12-4 | CACSLRLLLDREKGQPQHF | TGTGCCTGCAGTTTAAGGCTACTACTGGACAGGGAAAAAGGACAGCCCCAGCATTTT
many | . | TRBJ2-6 | TRBV12-3/TRBV12-4 | CASSLTRFSGANVLTF | TGTGCCAGCAGTTTGACACGGTTCTCTGGGGCCAACGTCCTGACTTTC
many | . | TRBJ2-7 | TRBV6-2/TRBV6-3 | CASTSGTVLYEQYF | TGTGCCAGCACCTCCGGGACGGTCCTCTACGAGCAGTACTTC
few | . | TRBJ1-4 | TRBV28 | CASSSGTLGEKLFF | TGTGCCAGCAGTTCCGGCACTTTGGGGGAAAAACTGTTTTTT
. | TRBD1 | TRBJ2-2 | TRBV7-9 | CASSSTGGLYTGELFF | TGTGCCAGCAGCTCGACAGGGGGCTTGTACACCGGGGAGCTGTTTTTT
many | TRBD1 | TRBJ2-7 | TRBV5-6 | CASSALGQDYEQYF | TGTGCCAGCAGCGCCCTTGGACAGGACTACGAGCAGTACTTC
many | TRBD2 | TRBJ2-6 | TRBV11-2 | CASSLTSGFPSSGANVLTF | TGTGCCAGCAGCTTGACTAGCGGGTTCCCGAGCTCTGGGGCCAACGTCCTGACTTTC
few | TRBD2 | TRBJ2-1 | TRBV23-1 | CASSQLAGGPHNEQFF | TGCGCCAGCAGTCAATTAGCGGGAGGGCCGCACAATGAGCAGTTCTTC
. | . | TRBJ2-7 | TRBV27 | CAISLSGGEFSYEQYF | TGTGCCATCAGTTTATCCGGGGGAGAATTTTCCTACGAGCAGTACTTC
once | . | TRBJ1-1 | TRBV18 | CASSMTGYTEAFF | TGTGCCAGCTCAATGACAGGTTACACTGAAGCTTTCTTT
many | . | TRBJ2-1 | TRBV12-3/TRBV12-4 | CASSPSSIQFF | TGTGCCAGCAGTCCTTCGTCCATCCAGTTCTTC
. | . | TRBJ1-5 | TRBV20-1 | CSARMGTGNQPQHF | TGCAGTGCTAGAATGGGTACCGGCAATCAGCCCCAGCATTTT
many | TRBD1 | TRBJ2-1 | TRBV6-1 | CASSGKKGTGAYNEQFF | TGTGCCAGCAGTGGAAAAAAGGGGACAGGGGCCTACAATGAGCAGTTCTTC
many | . | TRBJ1-5 | TRBV12-3/TRBV12-4 | CASSFQGSNQPQHF | TGTGCCAGCAGTTTTCAGGGCTCAAATCAGCCCCAGCATTTT
few | TRBD2 | TRBJ2-7 | TRBV10-3 | CAIIAGVGYEQYF | TGTGCCATTATAGCGGGAGTAGGTTACGAGCAGTACTTC
. | . | TRBJ2-1 | TRBV13 | CASRPGLLTSYNEQFF | TGTGCCAGCAGGCCCGGGCTCCTAACCTCCTACAATGAGCAGTTCTTC
many | . | TRBJ2-4 | TRBV28 | CASSSPDRNLAKNIQYF | TGTGCCAGCAGCTCCCCTGACAGGAACCTAGCCAAAAACATTCAGTACTTC